This T cell receptor beta chain was found in a study of blood T cell repertoires in COVID-19. Study at large: The United States, Italy and Spain supplied acute and convalescent COVID-19 samples.

Sequencing was performed with immunoSEQ multiplex PCR; in TCRdb, only in-frame clones are kept and a portion is missing. The table shows fewer than 150,000 clones, with about 78% occurring only once. The sequenced material came from peripheral blood. This TCR was sampled from a man aged 60-69 years who had recovered from COVID-19.

In DNA, the CDR3 is TGTGCCAGCAGCTTAGGTGGACAGGCGGCCTACCAAGAGACCCAGTACTTC. It codes for CASSLGGQAAYQETQYF. This sequence joins TRBV7-9 and TRBJ2-5; TRBD1 aligns across 7 bases. The V and J ends lost 1 base and 0 bases, in that order; junction bases with no gene match: 8. The CDR3 contains 17 residues. Looked up from germline, CDR1 is SEHNR and CDR2 is FQNEAQ (reference sequence).